These T cell receptor beta chains were read from a single sample in a study of tumor and adjacent non-tumor tissue in lung cancer. TCRdb reprocessed the multiplex PCR reads with MiXCR, giving one entry per CDR3 protein. The sample records some 97,000 distinct CDR3 sequences, more than 55% being singletons. Sequenced input: distant non-tumor lung tissue. These receptors originate from a man between 25 and 39 years old with non-small cell lung cancer. The CDR3 runs from the conserved cysteine through the conserved F or W.

TRBV7-9 | CTSSRDREGYTF
TRBV6-5 | CASSCSRRRQETQYF
TRBV20-1 | CSVPGQGAYEQYF
TRBV11-3 | CASSLLSSPYNEQFF
TRBV5-6 | CTSSGTHRGYEQCF
TRBV6-2/TRBV6-3 | CACNYRGRGTEALF
TRBV5-5 | CTSSLGCLDQPQHF
TRBV4-1 | CASRREGAGLLETQYF
TRBV29-1 | CSVPGLITVTKYF
TRBV5-1 | CASSAQPPLGNEHFF
TRBV20-1 | CSAIGEGNNERFF
TRBV7-8 | CASSLVPIDTQYF
TRBV6-1 | CASSESGPYNEQFF
TRBV20-1 | CSAVRSGGELTYQPQHF
TRBV5-1 | CASRAGVATDTQYF
TRBV11-2 | CASSLGQTSGDTQYF